The rows below give T cell receptor beta chains drawn from one sample of a study of long-term antiretroviral therapy in people with HIV. The method was immunoSEQ multiplex PCR; TCRdb's version includes in-frame clones alone and lacks a portion of them. The repertoire holds around 16,000 clones, 78% seen once, with roughly 13% in the top ten. Sequencing was performed on unsorted PBMCs, taken about 3.1 years after starting antiretroviral therapy. Receptors originate from a woman in her thirties or forties with HIV. The CDR3 runs from the conserved cysteine through the conserved F or W. A D gene is named only where the DNA matches it firmly. For some rows the clone size is stated as once, few or many, or as a class when expanded; others skip it.

D	V	J	size	DNA	CDR3
TRBD2	TRBV4-3	TRBJ2-2	NA	TGCGCCAGCAGCCGGAAGAGGGCTAGCGGGGAAGCCACCGGGGAGCTGTTTTTT	CASSRKRASGEATGELFF
TRBD1	TRBV27	TRBJ2-1	NA	TGTGCCAGCAGTTTATCACAGGGGCCTAACAATGAGCAGTTCTTC	CASSLSQGPNNEQFF
TRBD2	TRBV5-1	TRBJ2-3	few	TGCGCCAGCAGCTTGGGGGCTAGCGGGGGGACAGATACGCAGTATTTT	CASSLGASGGTDTQYF
TRBD2	TRBV7-3	TRBJ2-1	NA	TGTGCCAGCAGCTCCTTAGCGGGAAGCTCCTACAATGAGCAGTTCTTC	CASSSLAGSSYNEQFF
NA	TRBV30	TRBJ2-1	NA	TGTGCCTGGAGTGTAGGAGGGGGCCACTACAATGAGCAGTTCTTC	CAWSVGGGHYNEQFF
NA	TRBV20-1	TRBJ1-4	NA	TGCAGTGCTAGCACTAATGAAAAACTGTTTTTT	CSASTNEKLFF
TRBD1	TRBV18	TRBJ2-1	NA	TGTGCCAGCTCACGACAGGGTCTTTACAATGAGCAGTTCTTC	CASSRQGLYNEQFF
NA	TRBV6-1	TRBJ1-6	NA	TGTGCCAGCAGTGTGGGTCAGGGAGAGTCACCCCTCCACTTT	CASSVGQGESPLHF
NA	TRBV10-3	TRBJ1-4	NA	TGTGCCATCAGTGATAAGGCAGGGGCAAATGAAAAACTGTTTTTT	CAISDKAGANEKLFF
NA	TRBV6-6	TRBJ1-4	NA	TGTGCCAGCAGCCTCCGCGACCAACTGTTTTTT	CASSLRDQLFF
TRBD1	TRBV7-9	TRBJ1-1	NA	TGTGCCAGCAGCTGGGGACAGAAGAACACTGAAGCTTTCTTT	CASSWGQKNTEAFF
NA	TRBV5-4	TRBJ2-3	NA	TGTGCCAGCAGCCGACTGCGGCAGGGGTCCACAGATACGCAGTATTTT	CASSRLRQGSTDTQYF
NA	TRBV7-9	TRBJ2-2	NA	TGTGCCAGCAGGTGGGAAGAGAGGGACACCGGGGAGCTGTTTTTT	CASRWEERDTGELFF
NA	TRBV7-7	TRBJ2-5	NA	TGTGCCAGCAGCTTAGAGCCCAACGCGGAGACCCAGTACTTC	CASSLEPNAETQYF
TRBD2	TRBV27	TRBJ2-1	few	TGTGCCAACAGGACTAGCGGGGGTATTTACAATGAGCAGTTCTTC	CANRTSGGIYNEQFF
NA	TRBV30	TRBJ1-6	NA	TGTGCCTGGATCGGACCGATTGCGGGCTCCTATAATTCACCCCTCCACTTT	CAWIGPIAGSYNSPLHF
NA	TRBV18	TRBJ1-3	NA	TGTGCCAGCTCAGATGGGGGATCTGGAAACACCATATATTTT	CASSDGGSGNTIYF
TRBD2	TRBV5-1	TRBJ2-1	NA	TGCGCCAGCAGCTTTTACGGGGGGGGACCCTCCTACAATGAGCAGTTCTTC	CASSFYGGGPSYNEQFF
NA	TRBV30	TRBJ1-2	NA	TGTGCCTGGAGTAACAGGGCGTCCCACTTC	CAWSNRASHF
NA	TRBV11-2	TRBJ1-1	NA	TGTGCCAGCAGCTTAGTAGGGGGGGTAAAAGGGGCTTTCTTT	CASSLVGGVKGAFF
TRBD2	TRBV27	TRBJ2-4	NA	TGTGCCAGCAGGGTCATTTGGGGGGGGTACAACATTCAGTACTTC	CASRVIWGGYNIQYF
NA	TRBV7-9	TRBJ2-7	NA	TGTGCCAGCAGCCCACGGGACACCACCTACGAGCAGTACTTC	CASSPRDTTYEQYF
TRBD2	TRBV10-3	TRBJ2-5	NA	TGTGCCATCAGTGAGGGAGGTAGCGGGGGAGAGACCCAGTACTTC	CAISEGGSGGETQYF
TRBD2	TRBV5-1	TRBJ2-1	NA	TGCGCCAGCAGCTTGGAAAGCGGGGGGCTCTACAATGAGCAGTTCTTC	CASSLESGGLYNEQFF
TRBD2	TRBV5-1	TRBJ2-2	NA	TGCGCCAGCAGCCCGGCTGCGGGGGGCACCGGGGAGCTGTTTTTT	CASSPAAGGTGELFF
NA	TRBV6-6	TRBJ1-2	NA	TGTGCCAGCAGTTACGGGACGGAATATGGCTACACCTTC	CASSYGTEYGYTF
NA	TRBV19	TRBJ1-5	NA	TGTGCCAGTAGTATAGGGACTCAGCCCCAGCATTTT	CASSIGTQPQHF
TRBD1	TRBV4-3	TRBJ1-1	once	TGCGCCAGCAGCCAAGATATTTATTCCGGGGACAGGGCTAACACTGAAGCTTTCTTT	CASSQDIYSGDRANTEAFF
TRBD2	TRBV5-1	TRBJ2-7	NA	TGCGCCAGCAGCGGTCTGGCGGGGGACTCCTACGAGCAGTACTTC	CASSGLAGDSYEQYF
NA	TRBV7-2	TRBJ1-2	NA	TGTGCCAGCAGTTCAAATGGGGGAGCTAACTATGGCTACACCTTC	CASSSNGGANYGYTF
TRBD1	TRBV5-4	TRBJ1-2	few	TGTGCCAGCAGCTTGGCCGGGACAGGGGGTATTGGTGGCTACACCTTC	CASSLAGTGGIGGYTF
TRBD1	TRBV7-9	TRBJ2-7	few	TGTGCCAGCAGCGGGGCAGGGGGTAGCTACGAGCAGTACTTC	CASSGAGGSYEQYF
TRBD2	TRBV9	TRBJ2-7	NA	TGTGCCAGCAGCGCCCGACTAGCGGGGGGACTTTACGAGCAGTACTTC	CASSARLAGGLYEQYF
NA	TRBV7-8	TRBJ2-1	once	TGTGCCAGCAGCTTCGGGCGGGTCAATGAGCAGTTCTTC	CASSFGRVNEQFF
NA	TRBV9	TRBJ2-3	NA	TGTGCCAGCAGCGTAGGAGGTACAGATACGCAGTATTTT	CASSVGGTDTQYF
TRBD1	TRBV6-5	TRBJ1-1	NA	TGTGCCAGCAGTACCGACGGGACAGCGAAAGGTGGGGCTTTCTTT	CASSTDGTAKGGAFF
TRBD1	TRBV5-1	TRBJ2-7	NA	TGCGCCAGCAGCGGTGGGCAGGGGGCTTGGGAGCAGTACTTC	CASSGGQGAWEQYF
TRBD1	TRBV27	TRBJ1-5	NA	TGTGCCAGCAGAGCAGAAGGGGGCGGGTGGAGCAATCAGCCCCAGCATTTT	CASRAEGGGWSNQPQHF
NA	TRBV7-9	TRBJ1-6	once	TGTGCCAGCAGCTTGAGCTTCCGGGATTCACCCCTCCACTTT	CASSLSFRDSPLHF
TRBD2	TRBV6-6	TRBJ2-7	NA	TGTGCCAGCAGTTACTCGAGTGGCGGGGGGGTCGAGCAGTACTTC	CASSYSSGGGVEQYF
NA	TRBV14	TRBJ1-1	few	TGTGCCAGCAGCCAAGTTGGGGGGTCTGGAACTGAAGCTTTCTTT	CASSQVGGSGTEAFF
TRBD2	TRBV11-2	TRBJ2-5	NA	TGTGCCAGCAGCTCTGGACTAGCGGGGGGAACCTTCCAAGAGACCCAGTACTTC	CASSSGLAGGTFQETQYF